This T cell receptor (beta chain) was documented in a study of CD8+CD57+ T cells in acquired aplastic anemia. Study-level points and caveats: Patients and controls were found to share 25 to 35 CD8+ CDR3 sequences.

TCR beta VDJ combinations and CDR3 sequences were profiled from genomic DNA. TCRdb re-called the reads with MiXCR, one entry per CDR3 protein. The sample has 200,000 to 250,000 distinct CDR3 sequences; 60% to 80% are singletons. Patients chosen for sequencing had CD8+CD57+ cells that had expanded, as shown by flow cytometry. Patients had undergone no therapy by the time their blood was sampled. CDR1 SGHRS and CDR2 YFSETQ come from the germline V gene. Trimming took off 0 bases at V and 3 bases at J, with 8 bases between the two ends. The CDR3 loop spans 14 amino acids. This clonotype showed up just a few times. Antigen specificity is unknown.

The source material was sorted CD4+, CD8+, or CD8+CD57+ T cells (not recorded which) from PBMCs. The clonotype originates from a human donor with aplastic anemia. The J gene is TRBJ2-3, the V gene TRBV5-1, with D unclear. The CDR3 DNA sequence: TGCGCCAGCAGCTTGGCCGAGTCGACAGATACGCAGTATTTT. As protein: CASSLAESTDTQYF.